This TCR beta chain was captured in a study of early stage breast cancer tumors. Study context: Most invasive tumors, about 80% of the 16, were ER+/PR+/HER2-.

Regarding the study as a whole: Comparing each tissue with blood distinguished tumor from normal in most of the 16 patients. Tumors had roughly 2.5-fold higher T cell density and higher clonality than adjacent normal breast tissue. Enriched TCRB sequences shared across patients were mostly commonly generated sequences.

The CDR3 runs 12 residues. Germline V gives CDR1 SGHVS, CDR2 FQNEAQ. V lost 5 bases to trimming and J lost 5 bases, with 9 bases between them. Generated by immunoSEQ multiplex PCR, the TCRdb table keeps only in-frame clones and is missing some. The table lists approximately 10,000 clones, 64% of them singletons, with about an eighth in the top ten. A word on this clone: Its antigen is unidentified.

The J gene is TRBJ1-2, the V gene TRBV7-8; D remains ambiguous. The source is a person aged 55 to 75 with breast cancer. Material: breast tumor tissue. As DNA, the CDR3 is TGTGCCAGCAGCCAAGGACCGTATGGCTACACCTTC. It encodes CASSQGPYGYTF.